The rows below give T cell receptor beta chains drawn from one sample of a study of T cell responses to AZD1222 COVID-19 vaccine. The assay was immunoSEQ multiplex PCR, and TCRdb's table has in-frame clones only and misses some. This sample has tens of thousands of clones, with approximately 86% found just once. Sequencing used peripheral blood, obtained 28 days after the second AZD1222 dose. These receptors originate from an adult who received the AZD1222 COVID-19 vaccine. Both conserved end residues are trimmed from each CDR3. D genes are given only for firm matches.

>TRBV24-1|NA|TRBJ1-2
ATSDSGEVDGYT
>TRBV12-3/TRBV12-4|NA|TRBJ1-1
ASSLQGTEAF
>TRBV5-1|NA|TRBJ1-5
ASSPLGVGQPQH
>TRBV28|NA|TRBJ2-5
ASSTLVQETQY
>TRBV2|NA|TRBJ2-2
ASSERGGGELF
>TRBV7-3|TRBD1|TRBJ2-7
ASSSTGGDEQY
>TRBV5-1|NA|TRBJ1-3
ASATGLGNTIY
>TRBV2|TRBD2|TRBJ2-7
ASSAGLAGIYEQY
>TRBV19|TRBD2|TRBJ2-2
ASSTQRGTNTGELF
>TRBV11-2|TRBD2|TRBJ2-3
ASSRGLAPDTQY
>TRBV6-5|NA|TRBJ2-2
ASSYRVGELF
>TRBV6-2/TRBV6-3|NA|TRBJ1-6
ASSYQDPLYSPLH
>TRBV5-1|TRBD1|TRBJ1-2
ASSSTGDYGYT